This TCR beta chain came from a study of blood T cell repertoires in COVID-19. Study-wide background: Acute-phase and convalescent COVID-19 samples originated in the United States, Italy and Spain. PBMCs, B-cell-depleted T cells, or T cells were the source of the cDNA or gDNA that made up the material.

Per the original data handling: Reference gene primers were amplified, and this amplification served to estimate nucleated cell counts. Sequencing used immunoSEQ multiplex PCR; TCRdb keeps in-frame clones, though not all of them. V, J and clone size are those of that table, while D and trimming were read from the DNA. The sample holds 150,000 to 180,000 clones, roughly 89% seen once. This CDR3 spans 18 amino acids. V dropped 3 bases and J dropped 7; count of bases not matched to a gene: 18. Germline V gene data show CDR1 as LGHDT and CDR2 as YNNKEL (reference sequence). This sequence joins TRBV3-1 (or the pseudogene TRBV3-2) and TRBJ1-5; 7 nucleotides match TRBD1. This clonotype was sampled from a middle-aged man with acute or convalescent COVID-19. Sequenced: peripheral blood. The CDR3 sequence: CASSHLILGVGGVQPQHF. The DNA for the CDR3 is TGTGCCAGCAGCCACCTAATCCTAGGGGTAGGGGGCGTGCAGCCCCAGCATTTT.